This TCR beta chain was retrieved from a study of shared clonotypes between healthy human individuals (dated by TCRdb to 2018 to 2020). With regard to the full study: Two women and a few men aged 18 to 49 years were included in the cohort. For each donor, CD4 naive and CD4 memory were each run on three plates, CD8 naive on two plates, and CD8 memory on one plate. To estimate repertoire size and how much clonotypes are shared between individuals, the study performed deep sequencing of blood TCR repertoires from roughly five healthy adults. To increase sequencing depth and limit assay-specific biases, different laboratories used diverse techniques to prepare libraries and sequence TCR repertoires. Per donor, leukapheresis produced somewhere between about 0.94 and 10 billion PBMCs.

Using the deep immunoSEQ assay, TCR CDR3 regions were amplified from genomic DNA by multiplex PCR. Extracted genomic DNA from each cell subset was spread evenly across all wells of several immunoSEQ 96-well plates, with each plate serving as a replicate. For sorted subsets, each replicate PCR was loaded with roughly 200 ng genomic DNA, equivalent to about 30,000 T cell genomes. The purified libraries were quantified using a Qubit 3.0 fluorometer, sized with a Bioanalyzer 2100, and then quantified again using the KAPA Library Quantification kit. Every immunoSEQ 96-well plate was sequenced on a separate single-read 150-cycle Illumina NextSeq 550 flow cell. In the authors' own workflow: Because the immunoSEQ output included only junctional sequences and no quality scores, the filtering could not be the same as the filtering used for full-length reads. Sequences were annotated with PyIR, a Python wrapper for IgBLAST v1.9, and V/J genes and CDR3 were assigned using IMGT germline references. Any read was removed if the V/J assignment was weak (E-value above 1e-6), the CDR3 was missing, or the read contained stop codons, out-of-frame junctions, or ambiguous translated residues. V3J clonotypes were defined by identical inferred V gene, J gene, and CDR3 amino acid sequence. To compute the percentage overlap between repertoires, the number of shared unique clonotypes was divided by the size of the smaller repertoire. Richness of each repertoire was evaluated using RTK rarefaction, the Chao1 estimator, and Recon v2.1 estimates of unobserved clonotypes. Generation probabilities were computed with OLGA for all TCRbeta clonotypes obtained by the gDNA method from four donors. Held by TCRdb, this immuneACCESS table contains in-frame sequences only and omits some clones. Under half of the omission traces to an unresolved V gene where checked; the cause of the rest is unknown. From that table come the V and J calls and clone size; the DNA was used to work out D and trimming. The sample profile shows 2 million to 2.5 million clones; nearly 97% of them were found once. The leading ten clones occupy roughly 0.13% of the sample.

What the research found in general, with its limitations: Estimated clonotype richness was generally larger for naive than for memory subsets. Only blood was sampled, and tissue TCR repertoires likely differ from those in blood. Compared with non-shared clonotypes, the clonotypes found in all four sorted-subset donors had higher generation probabilities. Sharing across a few donors was observed for 5% to 6.5% of naive CD4, over 3% of naive CD8, 2.3% of memory CD4, and around 0.42% of memory CD8 clonotypes. Based on pairwise subsampling, the degree of clonotype sharing among donors was expected to be affected by sequencing depth. Because the study included a small number of donors, the genetic and exposure-history diversity represented was limited. Incomplete sequencing was indicated by rarefaction of sorted-subset datasets, despite the large sequencing depth.

Donors were healthy HIV-negative adults with no recently reported acute infections or vaccinations. Every donor was a Caucasian adult living in Nashville, Tennessee, USA. CD4+ T cells were enriched by magnetic negative selection, after which naive cells were positively selected on CD45RA and the negative fraction was taken as the memory subset. Blood was collected by leukapheresis, and PBMCs were isolated by Ficoll-Histopaque density gradient centrifugation and then cryopreserved in liquid nitrogen vapor phase. Purity and quantity of every magnetically sorted T cell population were checked by analytical flow cytometry. Each sorted fraction had its genomic DNA isolated and then quantified by UV absorbance on a Nanodrop 2000c. From the cysteine through the phenylalanine, the CDR3 covers 14 amino acids. Of the read, only the CDR3 DNA is kept; its 42 bases are in frame from base 1. The trim is 2 bases for V and 4 bases for J, with a gap of 11 bases between the germline ends. In the germline V gene, CDR1 corresponds to SGHTA and CDR2 to FQGTGA.

Concerning this clone: Its antigen remains unidentified. Base qualities are missing; no much larger clone stands one base away.

The chain joins TRBV7-3 to TRBJ2-5, and perhaps TRBD1 as D gene, on 6 matching bases. This receptor was obtained from a man younger than 35 in good health. Specimen: naive CD4+ T cells sorted from blood. The meaning of the sample's cell subset or site label: CD45RA+ positively selected. The bases are TGTGCCAGCAGCTTACGAGGGGGTGGAGAGACCCAGTACTTC. Its protein reads: CASSLRGGGETQYF.